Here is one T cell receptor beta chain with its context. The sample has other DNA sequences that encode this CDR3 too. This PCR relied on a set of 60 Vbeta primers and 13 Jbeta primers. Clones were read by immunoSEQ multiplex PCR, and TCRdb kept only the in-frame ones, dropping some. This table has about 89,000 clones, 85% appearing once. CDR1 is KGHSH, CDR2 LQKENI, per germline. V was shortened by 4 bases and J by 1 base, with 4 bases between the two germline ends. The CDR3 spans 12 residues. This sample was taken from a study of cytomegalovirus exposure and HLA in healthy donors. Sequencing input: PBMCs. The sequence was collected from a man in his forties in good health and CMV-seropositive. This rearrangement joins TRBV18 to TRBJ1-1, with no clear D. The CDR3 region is CASSLQNTEAFF. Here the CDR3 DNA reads TGTGCCAGCTCACTACAGAACACTGAAGCTTTCTTT.